One and the same sample provided the 8 T cell receptor beta chains below, sequenced in a study of shared clonotypes between healthy human individuals (TCRdb year 2020). Receptors were amplified or captured by the immunoSEQ multiplex PCR assay. TCRdb provides this immuneACCESS table in a form limited to in-frame rearrangements. Some clones are lacking; in checked studies, under half of them reflect an unresolved V gene, and why the rest are absent is not known. In all, the sample holds under 2,000,000 clones, and 85% to 95% of those were seen once. Clones ranked in the top ten supply 1% to 1.5% of the sample. CD8 naive samples were obtained by positive selection for CCR7 among CD45RO-negative cells, yielding a CD45RA+CCR7+ population from which TemRA cells were excluded. What was sequenced was naive CD8+ T cells sorted from blood. The cell subset or site label, read with the paper, signifies: CD45RA+CCR7+. The receptors were gathered from a man aged 18-30 years in good health.

This clone has just a few counts. The chain has TRBV4-2 and TRBJ1-6; D may be TRBD1 (5 bases). Per germline, CDR1 LGHNA and CDR2 YNFKEQ. The length of the CDR3 is 18 residues. Trimming left V 0 bases short and J 8 bases short, with 20 bases between. CDR3: CASSQEGRNSWGYSPLHF. The CDR3 bases are TGTGCCAGCAGCCAAGAAGGTCGTAACAGTTGGGGGTATTCACCCCTCCACTTT.

The gene calls are TRBV27 and TRBJ2-4, with TRBD1 matching 8 bases. The CDR3 is made up of 15 amino acids. In germline, CDR1 is MNHEY, CDR2 SMNVEV (reference sequence). The ends lost 0 bases at V and 8 bases at J; junction bases unmatched: 6. The CDR3 spells CASSLSQGAFDIQYF. The CDR3 DNA reads as TGTGCCAGCAGTTTATCGCAGGGGGCGTTTGACATTCAGTACTTC.

This clone was seen a single time. This chain links TRBV7-8 with TRBJ1-2, with a weak D call TRBD1 (6 bases). V gave up 5 bases and J gave up 6 bases, with 16 bases separating them. There are 14 residues in the CDR3. Germline V CDR1 and CDR2: SGHVS, FQNEAQ. CDR3 amino acids: CASSVTGNWDGYTF. In DNA form, the CDR3 reads TGTGCCAGCAGCGTTACAGGGAACTGGGATGGCTACACCTTC.

This sequence joins TRBV4-3 and TRBJ2-7, with TRBD2 identical over 10 bases. CDR3 length: 16 residues. Trimming cost V 0 bases and J 7 bases; bases outside gene matches: 9. CDR1 and CDR2 from the germline V gene are LGHNA and YSLEER. CDR3 bases: TGCGCCAGCAGCCAAGATTCTAGCGGGAGTTTCGAGGAGCAGTACTTC. Residues: CASSQDSSGSFEEQYF.

The V call is TRBV11-2, the J call TRBJ2-5; 10 bases align to TRBD2. The CDR3 consists of 14 residues. CDR1 SGHAT and CDR2 FQNNGV come from the germline V gene. V lost 5 bases to trimming and J lost 2 bases; unmatched junction nucleotides: 2. The CDR3 reads CASSAAGGQETQYF. Here the CDR3 DNA reads TGTGCCAGCAGCGCAGCGGGGGGGCAAGAGACCCAGTACTTC.

This chain links TRBV5-6 with TRBJ2-1; D is unresolved. Germline loops: CDR1 SGHDT, CDR2 YYEEEE. Trimming took off 3 bases at V and 7 bases at J, with 14 bases between the two ends. The CDR3 contains 14 residues. The CDR3, as DNA: TGTGCCAGCAGCTCCGGCCTTTCCTGGAATGAGCAGTTCTTC. It codes for CASSSGLSWNEQFF.

This sequence joins TRBV27 and TRBJ2-3; a weak D match, TRBD2 (5 bases). Germline V gene sequence: CDR1 MNHEY, CDR2 SMNVEV (reference sequence). This CDR3 has 14 residues. The V gene lost 3 bases and the J gene lost 1 base, with 8 bases spanning the gap. The CDR3 sequence is CASSFEGGTDTQYF. The CDR3, as DNA: TGTGCCAGCAGTTTTGAGGGAGGCACAGATACGCAGTATTTT.

The genes are TRBV5-6 and TRBJ2-1; D uncertain. V lost 7 bases to trimming and J lost 9 bases, with 8 bases between them. This CDR3 has 10 residues. The V gene's germline CDR1 is SGHDT and CDR2 YYEEEE. CDR3 bases: TGTGCCAGCGGGATCCCTGAGCAGTTCTTC. Amino acids: CASGIPEQFF.